This TCR beta chain is drawn from a study of human T cells and chemical hapten exposure. Study details: 2% DPC was applied to 2 cm by 2 cm of upper inner arm skin for sensitization.

TCRdb processed the RACE reads anew with MiXCR; each CDR3 protein has one entry. Of some 82,000 distinct CDR3 sequences in the sample, less than 8.5% are singletons; the top ten hold 1.3%. As for time point: patch test 2, 6 weeks after DPC sensitization. The sample's treatment: therapeutic diphenylcyclopropenone sensitization with weekly scalp DPC. Trimming cost V 5 bases and J 0 bases, with 8 bases left between them. This CDR3 is 15 amino acids long. From germline, CDR1 is PRHDT and CDR2 FYEKMQ (reference sequence). Whole-study results and caveats: Versus controls, expanded TCRs had significantly more large CDR3 similarity clusters.

In regard to this clonotype: The antigen is not known.

Source: whole blood, taken in connection with sensitization to the hapten diphenylcyclopropenone (DPC). The chain employs TRBV13 and TRBJ2-6; D is undetermined. This sequence was found in a woman younger than 45 with alopecia areata. Some clones in this sample may be carry-over from other donors' samples. The CDR3 is CASSLRSSGANVLTF. The CDR3 region has the DNA TGTGCCAGCAGCCTTCGCAGCTCTGGGGCCAACGTCCTGACTTTC.